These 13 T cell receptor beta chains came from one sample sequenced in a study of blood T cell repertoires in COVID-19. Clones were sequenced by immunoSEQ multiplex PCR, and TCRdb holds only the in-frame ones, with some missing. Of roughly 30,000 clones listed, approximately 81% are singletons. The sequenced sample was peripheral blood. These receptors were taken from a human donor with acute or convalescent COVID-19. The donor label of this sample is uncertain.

CDR3 sequence (DNA): TGTGCCATCAGTGAGACCGGGACAGCGAACACCGGGGAGCTGTTTTTT. This codes for CAISETGTANTGELFF. The chain links TRBV10-3 to TRBJ2-2, with 7 bases aligning to TRBD1. The V gene end was trimmed by 2 bases and the J gene end by 0 bases; junction bases not matched to a gene: 3. CDR3 size: 16 residues. Germline CDR1 ENHRY, CDR2 SYGVKD.

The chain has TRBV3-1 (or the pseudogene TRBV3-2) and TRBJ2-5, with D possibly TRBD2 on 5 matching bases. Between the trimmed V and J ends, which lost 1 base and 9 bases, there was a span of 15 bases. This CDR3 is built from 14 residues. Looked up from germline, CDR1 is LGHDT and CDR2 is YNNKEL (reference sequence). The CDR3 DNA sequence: TGTGCCAGCAGCCAAGGTTCGGGGAATGGGGCCCAGTACTTC. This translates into CASSQGSGNGAQYF.

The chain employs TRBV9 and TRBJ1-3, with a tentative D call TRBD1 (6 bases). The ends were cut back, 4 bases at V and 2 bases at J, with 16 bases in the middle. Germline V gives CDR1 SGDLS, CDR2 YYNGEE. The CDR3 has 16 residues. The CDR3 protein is CASSFRVGGTGNTIYF. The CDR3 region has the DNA TGTGCCAGCAGCTTCCGTGTAGGGGGAACTGGAAACACCATATATTTT.

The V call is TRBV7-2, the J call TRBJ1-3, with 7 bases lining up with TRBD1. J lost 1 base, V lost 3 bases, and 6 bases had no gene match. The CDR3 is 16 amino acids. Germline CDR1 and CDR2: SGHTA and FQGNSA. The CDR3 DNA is TGTGCCAGCAGCTTTACAGGGGAATCGTCTGGAAACACCATATATTTT. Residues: CASSFTGESSGNTIYF.

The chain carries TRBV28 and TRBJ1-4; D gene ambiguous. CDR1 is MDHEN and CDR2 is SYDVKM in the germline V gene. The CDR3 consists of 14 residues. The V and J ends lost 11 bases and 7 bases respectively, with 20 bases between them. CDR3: CACLDGAASEKLFF. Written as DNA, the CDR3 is TGTGCCTGCCTGGATGGTGCTGCTAGTGAAAAACTGTTTTTT.

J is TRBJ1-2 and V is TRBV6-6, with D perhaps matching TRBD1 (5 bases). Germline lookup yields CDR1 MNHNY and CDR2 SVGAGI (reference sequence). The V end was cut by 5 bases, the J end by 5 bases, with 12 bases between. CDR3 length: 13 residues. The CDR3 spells CASSPGNAYGYTF. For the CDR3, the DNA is TGTGCCAGCAGTCCAGGGAACGCATATGGCTACACCTTC.

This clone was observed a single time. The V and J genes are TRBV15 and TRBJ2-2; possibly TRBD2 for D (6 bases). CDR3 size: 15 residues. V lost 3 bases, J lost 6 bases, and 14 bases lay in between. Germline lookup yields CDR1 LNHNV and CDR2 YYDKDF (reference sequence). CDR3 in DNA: TGTGCCACCAGCAGGACTAGTGGTTTTCCCGGGGAGCTGTTTTTT. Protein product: CATSRTSGFPGELFF.

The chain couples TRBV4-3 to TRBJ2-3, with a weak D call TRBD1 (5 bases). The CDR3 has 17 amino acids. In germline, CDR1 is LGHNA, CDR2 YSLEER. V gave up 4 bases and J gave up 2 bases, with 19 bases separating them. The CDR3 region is CASSPAGISGITDTQYF. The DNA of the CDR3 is TGCGCCAGCAGCCCCGCTGGGATCTCAGGGATCACAGATACGCAGTATTTT.

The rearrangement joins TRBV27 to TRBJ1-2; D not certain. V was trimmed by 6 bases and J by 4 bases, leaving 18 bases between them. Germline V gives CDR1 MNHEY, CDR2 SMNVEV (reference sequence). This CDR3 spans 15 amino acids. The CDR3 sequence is CASRGTRAVSYGYTF. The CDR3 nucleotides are TGTGCCAGCAGGGGTACGAGGGCCGTTAGCTATGGCTACACCTTC.

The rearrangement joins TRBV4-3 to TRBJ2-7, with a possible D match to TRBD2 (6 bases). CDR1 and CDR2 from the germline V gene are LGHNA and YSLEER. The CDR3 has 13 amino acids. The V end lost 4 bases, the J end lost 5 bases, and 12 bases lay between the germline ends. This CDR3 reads CASSLDSGDEQYF. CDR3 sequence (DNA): TGCGCCAGCAGCCTCGACTCGGGGGACGAGCAGTACTTC.

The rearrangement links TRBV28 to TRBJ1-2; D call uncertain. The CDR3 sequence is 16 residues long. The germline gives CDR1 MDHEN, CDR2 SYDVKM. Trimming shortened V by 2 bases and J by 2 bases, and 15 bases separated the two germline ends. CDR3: CASSLDGGWVNYGYTF. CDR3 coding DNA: TGTGCCAGCAGTTTAGATGGAGGGTGGGTCAACTATGGCTACACCTTC.

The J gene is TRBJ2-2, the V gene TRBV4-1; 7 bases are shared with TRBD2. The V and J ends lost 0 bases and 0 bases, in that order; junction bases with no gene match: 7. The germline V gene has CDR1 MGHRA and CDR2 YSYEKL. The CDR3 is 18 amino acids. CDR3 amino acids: CASSQEGHLAANTGELFF. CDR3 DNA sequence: TGCGCCAGCAGCCAAGAAGGTCATCTAGCGGCGAACACCGGGGAGCTGTTTTTT.

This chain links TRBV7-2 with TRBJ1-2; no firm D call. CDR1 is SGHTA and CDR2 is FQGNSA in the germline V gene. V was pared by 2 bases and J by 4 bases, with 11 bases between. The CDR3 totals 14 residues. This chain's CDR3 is CASSLNLPGYGYTF. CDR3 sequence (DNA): TGTGCCAGCAGCTTAAATCTCCCAGGCTATGGCTACACCTTC.